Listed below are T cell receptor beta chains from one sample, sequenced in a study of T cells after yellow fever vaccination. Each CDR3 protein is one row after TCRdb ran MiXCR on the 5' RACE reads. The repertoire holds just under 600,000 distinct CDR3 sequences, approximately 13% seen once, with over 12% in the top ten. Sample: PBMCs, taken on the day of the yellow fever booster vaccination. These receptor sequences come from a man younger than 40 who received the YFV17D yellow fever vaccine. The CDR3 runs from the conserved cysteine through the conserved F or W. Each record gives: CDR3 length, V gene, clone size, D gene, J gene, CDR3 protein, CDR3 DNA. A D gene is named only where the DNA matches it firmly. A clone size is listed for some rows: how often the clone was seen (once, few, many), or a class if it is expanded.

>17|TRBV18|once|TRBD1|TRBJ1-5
CASSPLGGGAGDQPQHF
TGTGCCAGCTCACCACTAGGAGGGGGCGCCGGGGATCAGCCCCAGCATTTT
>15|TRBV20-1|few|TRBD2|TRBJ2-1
CSAEGGLEGYNEQFF
TGCAGTGCAGAAGGCGGACTAGAGGGCTACAATGAGCAGTTCTTC
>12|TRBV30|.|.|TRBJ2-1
CAWSPPGVTKFF
TGTGCCTGGAGTCCCCCGGGCGTTACCAAGTTCTTC
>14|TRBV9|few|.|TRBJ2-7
CASSPGGKPYEQYF
TGTGCCAGCAGCCCCGGAGGCAAACCCTACGAGCAGTACTTC
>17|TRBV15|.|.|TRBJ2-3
CATSRDQGVREGDTQYF
TGTGCCACCAGCAGAGATCAGGGAGTCCGAGAGGGAGATACGCAGTATTTT
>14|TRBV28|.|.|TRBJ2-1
CASSRQLATDEQFF
TGTGCCAGCAGCCGTCAACTCGCCACGGATGAGCAGTTCTTC
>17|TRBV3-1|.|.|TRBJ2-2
CATSQDTTELGTGELFF
TGTGCCACCTCCCAAGATACGACAGAGCTCGGCACCGGGGAGCTGTTTTTT
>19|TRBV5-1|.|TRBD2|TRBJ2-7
CASSLVSIGAGGRAYEQYF
TGCGCCAGCAGCTTGGTCAGTATCGGGGCTGGCGGGAGGGCCTACGAGCAGTACTTC
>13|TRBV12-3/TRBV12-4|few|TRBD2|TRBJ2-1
CASTLAGVDEQFF
TGTGCCAGCACCTTAGCGGGAGTCGATGAGCAGTTCTTC
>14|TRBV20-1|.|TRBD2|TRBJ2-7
CSARWTSGGYEQYF
TGCAGTGCTAGGTGGACTAGCGGGGGCTACGAGCAGTACTTC
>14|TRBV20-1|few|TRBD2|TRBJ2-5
CSATSGRGPKTQYF
TGCAGTGCTACCAGCGGGAGAGGGCCAAAGACCCAGTACTTC
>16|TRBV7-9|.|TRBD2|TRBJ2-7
CASSPGGLAGAYEQYF
TGTGCCAGCAGCCCCGGTGGATTAGCGGGGGCCTACGAGCAGTACTTC
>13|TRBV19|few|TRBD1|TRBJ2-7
CASSGQGYYEQYF
TGTGCCAGTAGCGGACAGGGATACTACGAGCAGTACTTC
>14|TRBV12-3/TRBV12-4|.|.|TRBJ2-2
CASKSGIATGELFF
TGTGCCAGCAAAAGTGGCATCGCTACCGGGGAGCTGTTTTTT
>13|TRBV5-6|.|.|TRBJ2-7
CASSRDSDYEQYF
TGTGCCAGCAGCCGGGACTCAGATTACGAGCAGTACTTC
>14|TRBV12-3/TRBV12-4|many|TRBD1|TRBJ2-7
CASSLEQGSYEQYF
TGTGCCAGCAGTTTGGAACAGGGGAGCTACGAGCAGTACTTC
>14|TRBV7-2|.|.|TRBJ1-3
CASSSRDSGNTIYF
TGTGCCAGCAGCTCCCGTGACTCTGGAAACACCATATATTTT
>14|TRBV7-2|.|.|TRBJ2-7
CASSTRTETYEQYF
TGTGCCAGCAGCACAAGGACTGAAACCTACGAGCAGTACTTC
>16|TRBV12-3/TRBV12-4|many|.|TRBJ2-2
CASSPRGGPSTGELFF
TGTGCCAGCAGCCCCCGAGGGGGACCCTCGACCGGGGAGCTGTTTTTT
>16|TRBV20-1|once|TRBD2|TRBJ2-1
CCARATLARSYNEQFF
TGCTGTGCTAGAGCTACACTAGCGCGGTCCTACAATGAGCAGTTCTTC
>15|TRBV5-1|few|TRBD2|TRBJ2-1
CASTHGLAWNNEQFF
TGCGCCAGCACCCATGGACTAGCGTGGAACAATGAGCAGTTCTTC
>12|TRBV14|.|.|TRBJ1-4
CASSRTAEKLFF
TGTGCCAGCAGCAGGACGGCTGAAAAACTGTTTTTT
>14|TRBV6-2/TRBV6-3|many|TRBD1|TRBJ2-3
CASSRTGGTDTQYF
TGTGCCAGCAGTCGGACAGGGGGCACAGATACGCAGTATTTT
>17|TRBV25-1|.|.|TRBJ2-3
CASSEYWTGVSTDTQYF
TGTGCCAGCAGTGAATACTGGACGGGGGTGAGCACAGACACGCAGTATTTT
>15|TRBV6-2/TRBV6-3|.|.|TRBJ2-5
CASSSSGISQETQYF
TGTGCCAGCAGTTCCTCCGGGATTAGCCAAGAGACCCAGTACTTC
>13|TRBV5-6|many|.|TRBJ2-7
CASSWDGNYEQYF
TGTGCCAGCAGCTGGGACGGAAACTACGAGCAGTACTTC
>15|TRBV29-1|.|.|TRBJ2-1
CSVGGGRDSYNEQFF
TGCAGCGTAGGGGGGGGAAGGGACTCCTACAATGAGCAGTTCTTC
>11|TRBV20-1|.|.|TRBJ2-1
CSSSGYNEQFF
TGCAGTTCCTCAGGCTACAATGAGCAGTTCTTC